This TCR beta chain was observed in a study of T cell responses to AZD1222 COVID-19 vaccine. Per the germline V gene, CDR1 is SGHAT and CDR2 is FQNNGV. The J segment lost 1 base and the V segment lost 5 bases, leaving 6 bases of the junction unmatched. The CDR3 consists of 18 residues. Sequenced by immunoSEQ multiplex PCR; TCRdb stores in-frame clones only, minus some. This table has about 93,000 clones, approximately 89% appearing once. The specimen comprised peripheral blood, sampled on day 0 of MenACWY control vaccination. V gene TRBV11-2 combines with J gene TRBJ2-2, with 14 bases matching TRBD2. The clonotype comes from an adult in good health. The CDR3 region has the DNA TGTGCCAGCAGCACCCGGGGACTAGCGGGGGTGAACACCGGGGAGCTGTTTTTT. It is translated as CASSTRGLAGVNTGELFF.